This is a list of T cell receptor beta chains from one sample in a study of Ad26.COV2.S vaccination and SARS-CoV-2 variants. Libraries were prepared by immunoSEQ multiplex PCR; TCRdb keeps only in-frame clonotypes and omits some of them. The sample records almost 400,000 clones, approximately 89% being singletons. Sample: peripheral blood, taken in a trial of Ad26.COV2.S vaccine versus placebo. The receptors were sampled from a person between 18 and 60 years old who received the Ad26.COV2.S COVID-19 vaccine or a placebo. The CDR3 runs from the conserved cysteine through the conserved F or W. The D gene is left open where the match is weak. The size entry is marked missing in some rows and otherwise reads once, few, many or a size class.

V: TRBV30; D: .; J: TRBJ1-5; size: .; DNA: TGTGCCTGGAGTGAAAGAGCTAATCAGCCCCAGCATTTT; CDR3: CAWSERANQPQHF
V: TRBV28; D: .; J: TRBJ2-3; size: .; DNA: TGTGCCAGCAGTTCGCCTCCTATGGGCGAAGTGAAGCAGTATTTT; CDR3: CASSSPPMGEVKQYF
V: TRBV7-9; D: TRBD1; J: TRBJ1-6; size: .; DNA: TGTGCCAGCAGCCCAACAGGGGATCGGGACTATAATTCACCCCTCCACTTT; CDR3: CASSPTGDRDYNSPLHF
V: TRBV3-1/TRBV3-2; D: .; J: TRBJ2-2; size: .; DNA: TGTGCCAGCAGCCAAGTTAATAGCGGATCCACCGGGGAGCTGTTTTTT; CDR3: CASSQVNSGSTGELFF
V: TRBV5-1; D: TRBD2; J: TRBJ2-5; size: .; DNA: TGCGCCAGCAGCTTGGTTGGGCAGCGGGGAGAGACCCAGTACTTC; CDR3: CASSLVGQRGETQYF
V: TRBV6-5; D: .; J: TRBJ1-2; size: .; DNA: TGTGCCTGCTCGACGTGGGGCTATGGCTACACCTTC; CDR3: CACSTWGYGYTF
V: TRBV6-5; D: TRBD1; J: TRBJ1-5; size: .; DNA: TGTGCCAGCAGTTACCGACAGGGAGGTCAGCCCCAGCATTTT; CDR3: CASSYRQGGQPQHF
V: TRBV28; D: TRBD2; J: TRBJ2-4; size: .; DNA: TGTGCCAGCAGTTTTGGGGTAGCGGGGTCCTTAGCCAAAAACATTCAGTACTTC; CDR3: CASSFGVAGSLAKNIQYF
V: TRBV14; D: .; J: TRBJ2-6; size: .; DNA: TGTGCCAGCAGCCAAGATGCCGTGTTTAAAGCTGGGGCCAACGTCCTGACTTTC; CDR3: CASSQDAVFKAGANVLTF
V: TRBV5-1; D: .; J: TRBJ2-7; size: .; DNA: TGCGCCAGCAGCTGGGACGGGACCAGCTCCTACGAGCAGTACTTC; CDR3: CASSWDGTSSYEQYF
V: TRBV25-1; D: .; J: TRBJ2-2; size: once; DNA: TGTGCCAGCAAGTGGGGAAACACCGGGGAGCTGTTTTTT; CDR3: CASKWGNTGELFF
V: TRBV19; D: .; J: TRBJ2-4; size: .; DNA: TGTGCCAGTAGTCTAGGCGAGACATCCCTCTTC; CDR3: CASSLGETSLF
V: TRBV6-4; D: .; J: TRBJ2-1; size: .; DNA: TGTGCCAGCAGTGAAAGGGCAGAACCGAATGAGCAGTTCTTC; CDR3: CASSERAEPNEQFF
V: TRBV5-1; D: .; J: TRBJ2-7; size: .; DNA: TGCGCCAGCAGCTTGGAACTAAATCCCGTATACGAGCAGTACTTC; CDR3: CASSLELNPVYEQYF
V: TRBV15; D: TRBD2; J: TRBJ2-7; size: .; DNA: TGTGCCACCAGCAGACCATCTAGGGCGGCGGGAGCCATAATAAACCACGAGCAGTACTTC; CDR3: CATSRPSRAAGAIINHEQYF
V: TRBV19; D: .; J: TRBJ2-1; size: .; DNA: TGTGCCAGTAGTATAGGTCTGGGTACCGCCTCCTACAATGAGCAGTTCTTC; CDR3: CASSIGLGTASYNEQFF
V: TRBV19; D: TRBD2; J: TRBJ2-2; size: .; DNA: TGTGCCAGTAGTCTCCTAGCGGGTAGCACCGGGGAGCTGTTTTTT; CDR3: CASSLLAGSTGELFF
V: TRBV11-2; D: .; J: TRBJ1-1; size: .; DNA: TGTGCCAGCAGCTCCGGGGGGGGAACTGAAGCTTTCTTT; CDR3: CASSSGGGTEAFF
V: TRBV5-8; D: TRBD1; J: TRBJ1-1; size: .; DNA: TGTGCCAGCAGCTCGACTGGACAGGGCGGTGAAGCTTTCTTT; CDR3: CASSSTGQGGEAFF
V: TRBV2; D: TRBD1; J: TRBJ2-3; size: .; DNA: TGTGCCAGCAGGGACAGGGGTCAGGGTACAGATACGCAGTATTTT; CDR3: CASRDRGQGTDTQYF
V: TRBV5-4; D: TRBD1; J: TRBJ2-7; size: few; DNA: TGTGCCAGCAGTTCACCGGGACAGCTGTACGAGCAGTACTTC; CDR3: CASSSPGQLYEQYF
V: TRBV5-4; D: .; J: TRBJ2-5; size: .; DNA: TGTGCCAGCAGCCCGGCCCGGCAGCAAGAGACCCAGTACTTC; CDR3: CASSPARQQETQYF
V: TRBV7-9; D: .; J: TRBJ2-3; size: .; DNA: TGTGCCAGCAGCCCGGGGGGCCACACAGATACGCAGTATTTT; CDR3: CASSPGGHTDTQYF